This TCR beta chain was identified during a study of CD8 T cells in ankylosing spondylitis. Study-level findings and limits: In the blood and synovial fluid of reactive arthritis, some motif variants had been previously reported. Clones linked with disease were CD8+ and fairly uncommon in the peripheral blood. According to the report, clones linked to the disease were significantly enriched in matched synovial fluid samples taken from ankylosing spondylitis patients. A TCR beta motif of under 10 highly homologous variants appeared characteristic of ankylosing spondylitis blood.

Quantitative 5'-RACE with molecular barcodes produced the TCR beta libraries. TCRdb reanalysed the 5' RACE reads using MiXCR and keeps one entry per CDR3 protein. The repertoire holds some 840,000 distinct CDR3 sequences, roughly 12% seen once, with 0.51% in the top ten. This clonotype was counted between two and nine times. Its specificity is not known. The origin of this receptor is a male donor with ankylosing spondylitis. The specimen sequenced was blood, either unsorted or a sorted T cell fraction (not recorded which).

The CDR3 bases are TGTGCCAGCAGCTCGCACGTTATGAACACTGAAGCTTTCTTT. This translates into CASSSHVMNTEAFF. The rearrangement joins TRBV12-3 or TRBV12-4 to TRBJ1-1; D not certain. The CDR3 spans 14 residues. Trimming cost V 6 bases and J 0 bases, with 11 bases left between them.